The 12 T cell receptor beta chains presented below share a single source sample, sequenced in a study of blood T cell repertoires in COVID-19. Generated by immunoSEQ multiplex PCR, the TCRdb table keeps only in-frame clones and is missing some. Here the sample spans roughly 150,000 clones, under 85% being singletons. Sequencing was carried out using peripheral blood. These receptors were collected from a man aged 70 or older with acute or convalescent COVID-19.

The CDR3, as DNA: TGTGCCGGAGGGGGGGAGGGCACTGAAGCTTTCTTT. This codes for CAGGGEGTEAFF. V is TRBV12-3 or TRBV12-4 and J is TRBJ1-1, with D maybe TRBD1 (6 bases). This CDR3 comprises 12 residues. The V gene lost 11 bases and the J gene lost 4 bases, with 14 bases spanning the gap.

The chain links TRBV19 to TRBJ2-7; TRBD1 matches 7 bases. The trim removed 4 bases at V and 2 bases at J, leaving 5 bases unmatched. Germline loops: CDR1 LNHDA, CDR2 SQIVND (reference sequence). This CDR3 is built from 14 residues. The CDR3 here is CASSKGTDPYEQYF. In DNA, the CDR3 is TGTGCCAGTAGTAAAGGGACAGACCCCTACGAGCAGTACTTC.

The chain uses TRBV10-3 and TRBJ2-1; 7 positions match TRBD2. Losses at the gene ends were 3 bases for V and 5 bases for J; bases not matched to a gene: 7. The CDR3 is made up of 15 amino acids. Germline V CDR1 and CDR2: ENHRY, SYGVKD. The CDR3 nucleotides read TGTGCCATCAGTGAACCAGCGGGACCACACAATGAGCAGTTCTTC. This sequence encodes CAISEPAGPHNEQFF.

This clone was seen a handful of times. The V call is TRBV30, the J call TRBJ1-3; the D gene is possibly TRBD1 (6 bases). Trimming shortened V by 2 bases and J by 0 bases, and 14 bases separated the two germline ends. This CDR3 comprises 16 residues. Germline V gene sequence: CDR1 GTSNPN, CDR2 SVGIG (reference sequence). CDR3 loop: CAWSFTGTYSGNTIYF. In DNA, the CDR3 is TGTGCCTGGAGTTTTACAGGGACCTACTCTGGAAACACCATATATTTT.

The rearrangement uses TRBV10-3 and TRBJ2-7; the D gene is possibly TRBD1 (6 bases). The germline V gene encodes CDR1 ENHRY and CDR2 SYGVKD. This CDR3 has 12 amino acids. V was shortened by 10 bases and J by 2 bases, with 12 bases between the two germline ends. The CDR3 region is CATQDRTYEQYF. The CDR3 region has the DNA TGTGCCACACAGGACAGAACCTACGAGCAGTACTTC.

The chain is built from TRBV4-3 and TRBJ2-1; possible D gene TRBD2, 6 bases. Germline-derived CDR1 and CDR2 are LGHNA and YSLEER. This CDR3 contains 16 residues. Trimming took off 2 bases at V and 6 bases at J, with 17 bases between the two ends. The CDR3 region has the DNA TGCGCCAGCAGCCAAAATGAGCGGGTGTCGCCCAATGAGCAGTTCTTC. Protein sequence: CASSQNERVSPNEQFF.

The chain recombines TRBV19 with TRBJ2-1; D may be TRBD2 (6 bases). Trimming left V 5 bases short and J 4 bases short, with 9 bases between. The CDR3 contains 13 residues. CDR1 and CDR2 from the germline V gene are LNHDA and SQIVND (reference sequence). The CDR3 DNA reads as TGTGCCAGTAGTGTGGGACTTTACAATGAGCAGTTCTTC. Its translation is CASSVGLYNEQFF.

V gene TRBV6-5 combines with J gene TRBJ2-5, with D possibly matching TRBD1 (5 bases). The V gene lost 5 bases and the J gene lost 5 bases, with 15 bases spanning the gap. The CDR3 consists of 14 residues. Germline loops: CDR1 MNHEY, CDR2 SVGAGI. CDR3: CASSRRVGSETQYF. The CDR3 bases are TGTGCCAGCAGTCGCAGGGTGGGATCGGAGACCCAGTACTTC.

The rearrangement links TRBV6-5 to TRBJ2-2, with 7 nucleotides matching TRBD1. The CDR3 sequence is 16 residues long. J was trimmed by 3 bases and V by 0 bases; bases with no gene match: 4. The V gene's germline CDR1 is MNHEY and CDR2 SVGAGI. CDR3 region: CASSYSWTGHTGELFF. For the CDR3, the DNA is TGTGCCAGCAGTTACTCGTGGACAGGACACACCGGGGAGCTGTTTTTT.

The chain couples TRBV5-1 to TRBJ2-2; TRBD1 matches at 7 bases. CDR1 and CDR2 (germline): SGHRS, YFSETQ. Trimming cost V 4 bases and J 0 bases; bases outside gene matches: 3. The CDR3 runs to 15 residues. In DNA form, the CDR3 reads TGCGCCAGCAGCAGGGACAGCCCGAACACCGGGGAGCTGTTTTTT. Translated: CASSRDSPNTGELFF.

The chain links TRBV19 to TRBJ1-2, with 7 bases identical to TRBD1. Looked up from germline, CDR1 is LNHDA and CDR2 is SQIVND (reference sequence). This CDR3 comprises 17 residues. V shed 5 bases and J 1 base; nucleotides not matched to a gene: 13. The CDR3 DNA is TGTGCCAGTAGTCTGACCCGACAGGGATCCTTTAACTATGGCTACACCTTC. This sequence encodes CASSLTRQGSFNYGYTF.

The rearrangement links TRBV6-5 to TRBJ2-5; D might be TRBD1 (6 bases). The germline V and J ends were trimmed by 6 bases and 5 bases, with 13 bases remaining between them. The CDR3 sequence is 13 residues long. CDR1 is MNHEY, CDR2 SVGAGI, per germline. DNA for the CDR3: TGTGCCAGCAGCAACAGGGTCGAGGAGACCCAGTACTTC. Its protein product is CASSNRVEETQYF.